This note documents a single T cell receptor beta chain sequence. Its antigen remains unknown. This record comes from a study of cytomegalovirus exposure and HLA in healthy donors. Study-level results: Rarity held for most TCR sequences, but there were some public TCRs that occurred in many donors. Diagnosis of cytomegalovirus status made by the classifier reportedly showed high specificity and sensitivity.

Method: immunoSEQ multiplex PCR; TCRdb's copy keeps in-frame clones and lacks some. The top ten clones hold 2.5% to 4% of a sample with approximately 160,000 clones, about 89% of them seen once. The donors were members of the validation cohort comprising roughly 130 subjects, separate from the approximately 700-subject first cohort. The receptor's source is a young woman in good health and CMV-seropositive. Specimen: PBMCs.

The chain's CDR3 is CASSGGGLRLEQFF. DNA for the CDR3: TGTGCCAGCAGTGGGGGAGGCCTGAGGCTTGAGCAGTTCTTC. This rearrangement joins TRBV6-5 to TRBJ2-1; a possible D gene is TRBD2 (6 bases). The CDR3 loop spans 14 amino acids. Trimming left V 5 bases short and J 9 bases short, with 17 bases between. Germline CDR1 MNHEY, CDR2 SVGAGI.